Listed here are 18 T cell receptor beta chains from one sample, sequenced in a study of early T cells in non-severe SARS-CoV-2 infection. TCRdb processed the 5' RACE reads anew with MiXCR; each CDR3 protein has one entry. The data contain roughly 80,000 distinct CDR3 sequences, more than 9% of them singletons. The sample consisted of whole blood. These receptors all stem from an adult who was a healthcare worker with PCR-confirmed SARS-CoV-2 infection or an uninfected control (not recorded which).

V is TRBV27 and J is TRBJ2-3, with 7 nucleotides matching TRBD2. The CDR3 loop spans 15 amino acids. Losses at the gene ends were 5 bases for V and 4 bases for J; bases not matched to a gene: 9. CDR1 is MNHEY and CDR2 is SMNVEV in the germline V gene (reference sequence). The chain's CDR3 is CASSHQREIPDTQYF. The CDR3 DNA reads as TGTGCCAGCAGTCACCAGCGGGAAATCCCAGATACGCAGTATTTT.

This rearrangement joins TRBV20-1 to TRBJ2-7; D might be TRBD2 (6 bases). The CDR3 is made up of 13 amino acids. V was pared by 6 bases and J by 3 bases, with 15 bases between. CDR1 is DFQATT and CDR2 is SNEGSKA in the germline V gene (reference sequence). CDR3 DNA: TGCAGTGCAACGGGACTCTCCAACTACGAGCAGTACTTC. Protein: CSATGLSNYEQYF.

Here the CDR3 DNA reads TGTGCCATCAACTCTAACAGGGACAGCTATGGCTACACCTTC. Amino acid sequence: CAINSNRDSYGYTF. The rearrangement uses TRBV10-3 and TRBJ1-2; TRBD1 matches at 7 bases. CDR1 is ENHRY, CDR2 SYGVKD, per germline. With 7 bases clipped from V and 4 bases from J, the junction kept 9 bases outside the gene matches. The CDR3 contains 14 residues.

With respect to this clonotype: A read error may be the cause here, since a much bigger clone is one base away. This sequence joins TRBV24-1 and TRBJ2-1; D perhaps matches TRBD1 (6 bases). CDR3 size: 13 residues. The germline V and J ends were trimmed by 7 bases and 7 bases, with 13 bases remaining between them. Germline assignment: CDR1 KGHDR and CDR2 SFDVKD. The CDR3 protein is CATRGNTGNEQFF. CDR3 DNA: TGTGCCACCAGGGGTAACACAGGGAATGAGCAGTTCTTC.

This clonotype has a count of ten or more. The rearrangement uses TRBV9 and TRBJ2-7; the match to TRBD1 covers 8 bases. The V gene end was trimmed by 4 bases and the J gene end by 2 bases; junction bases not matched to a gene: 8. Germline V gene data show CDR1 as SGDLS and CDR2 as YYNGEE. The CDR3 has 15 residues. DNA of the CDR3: TGTGCCAGCAGCCAAACAGGGGGTACTACCTACGAGCAGTACTTC. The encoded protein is CASSQTGGTTYEQYF.

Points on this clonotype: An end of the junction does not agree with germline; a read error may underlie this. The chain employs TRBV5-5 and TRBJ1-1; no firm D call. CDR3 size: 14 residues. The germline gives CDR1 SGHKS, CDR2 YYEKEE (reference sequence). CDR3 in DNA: TGTGCCGGCAGCTTGGCGGCCGTAAACACTGAAGCTTTCTTT. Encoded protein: CAGSLAAVNTEAFF.

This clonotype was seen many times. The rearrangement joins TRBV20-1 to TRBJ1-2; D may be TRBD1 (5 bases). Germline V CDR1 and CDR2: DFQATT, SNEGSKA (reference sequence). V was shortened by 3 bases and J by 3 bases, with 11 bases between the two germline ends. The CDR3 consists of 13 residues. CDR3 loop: CSARWGMDYGYTF. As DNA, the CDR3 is TGCAGTGCTAGGTGGGGGATGGACTATGGCTACACCTTC.

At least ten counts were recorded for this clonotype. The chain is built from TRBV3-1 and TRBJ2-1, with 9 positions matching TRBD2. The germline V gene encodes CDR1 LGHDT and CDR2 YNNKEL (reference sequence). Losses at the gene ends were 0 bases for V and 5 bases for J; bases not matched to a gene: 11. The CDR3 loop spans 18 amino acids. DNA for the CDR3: TGTGCCAGCAGCCAAGAATATGAGCGGGAGGAAAGGGACAATGAGCAGTTCTTC. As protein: CASSQEYEREERDNEQFF.

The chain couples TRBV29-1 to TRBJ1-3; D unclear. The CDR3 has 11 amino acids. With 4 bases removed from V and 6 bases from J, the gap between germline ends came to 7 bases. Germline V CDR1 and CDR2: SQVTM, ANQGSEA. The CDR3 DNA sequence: TGCAGCGTTGTCCTTGCAAACACCATATATTTT. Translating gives CSVVLANTIYF.

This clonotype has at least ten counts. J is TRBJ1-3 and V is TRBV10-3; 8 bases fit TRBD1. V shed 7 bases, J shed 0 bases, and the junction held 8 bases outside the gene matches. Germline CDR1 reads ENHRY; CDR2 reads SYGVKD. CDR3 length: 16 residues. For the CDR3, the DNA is TGTGCCATCACCCCTCGGGACAGGCGCTCTGGAAACACCATATATTTT. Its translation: CAITPRDRRSGNTIYF.

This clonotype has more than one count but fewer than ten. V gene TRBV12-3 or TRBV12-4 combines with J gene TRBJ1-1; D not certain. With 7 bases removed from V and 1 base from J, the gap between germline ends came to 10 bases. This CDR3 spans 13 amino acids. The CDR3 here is CASTAGRNTEAFF. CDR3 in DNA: TGTGCCAGCACCGCGGGCCGGAACACTGAAGCTTTCTTT.

The CDR3 DNA reads TGTGCCTGGAGTTGGAACCAAGAGACCCAGTACTTC. Amino acids: CAWSWNQETQYF. The J gene is TRBJ2-5, the V gene TRBV30, with unresolved D. CDR1 and CDR2 (germline): GTSNPN, SVGIG (reference sequence). The CDR3 is 12 residues long. V was shortened by 2 bases and J by 0 bases, with 4 bases between the two germline ends. The whole variable domain, filled in from reference TRBV30 and TRBJ2-5, reads SQTIHQWPATLVQPVGSPLSLECTVEGTSNPNLYWYRQAAGRGLQLLFYSVGIGQISSEVPQNLSASRPQDRQFILSSKKLLLSDSGFYLCAWSWNQETQYFGPGTRLLVL.

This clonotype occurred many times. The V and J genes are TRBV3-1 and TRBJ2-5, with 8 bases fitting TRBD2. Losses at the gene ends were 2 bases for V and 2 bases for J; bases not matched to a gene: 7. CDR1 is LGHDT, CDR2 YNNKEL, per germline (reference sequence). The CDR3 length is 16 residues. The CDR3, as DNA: TGTGCCAGCAGCCAATTTCATAGCGGGAAGCAAGAGACCCAGTACTTC. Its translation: CASSQFHSGKQETQYF.

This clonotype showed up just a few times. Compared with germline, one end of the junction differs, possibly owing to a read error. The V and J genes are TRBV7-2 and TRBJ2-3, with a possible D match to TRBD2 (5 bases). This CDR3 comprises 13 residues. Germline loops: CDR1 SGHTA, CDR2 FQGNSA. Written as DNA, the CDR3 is TGTGCCAGCAGCTTCATGAGGGCAGATACGCAGTATTTC. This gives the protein CASSFMRADTQYF.

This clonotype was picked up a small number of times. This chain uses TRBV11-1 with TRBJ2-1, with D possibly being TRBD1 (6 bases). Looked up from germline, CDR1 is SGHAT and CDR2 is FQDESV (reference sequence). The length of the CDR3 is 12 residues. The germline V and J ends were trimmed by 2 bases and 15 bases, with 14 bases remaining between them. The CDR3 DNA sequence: TGTGCCAGCAGCTTAATGCCGGGACATTGGTTCTTC. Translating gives CASSLMPGHWFF.

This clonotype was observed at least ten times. The CDR3 sequence: CASSISGLYQETQYF. The CDR3 DNA is TGTGCCAGTAGTATCAGTGGGCTGTACCAAGAGACCCAGTACTTC. This chain joins TRBV19 and TRBJ2-5; D gene unclear. Germline V gene sequence: CDR1 LNHDA, CDR2 SQIVND (reference sequence). The CDR3 runs to 15 residues. With 3 bases removed from V and 0 bases from J, the gap between germline ends came to 11 bases.

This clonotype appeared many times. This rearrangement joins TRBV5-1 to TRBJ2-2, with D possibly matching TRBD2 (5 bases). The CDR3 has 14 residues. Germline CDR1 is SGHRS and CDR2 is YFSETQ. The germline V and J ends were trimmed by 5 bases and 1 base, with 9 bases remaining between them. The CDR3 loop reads CASRLARNTGELFF. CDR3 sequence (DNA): TGCGCCAGCAGGCTAGCACGGAACACCGGGGAGCTGTTTTTT. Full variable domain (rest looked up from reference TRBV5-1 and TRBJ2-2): KAGVTQTPRYLIKTRGQQVTLSCSPISGHRSVSWYQQTPGQGLQFLFEYFSETQRNKGNFPGRFSGRQFSNSRSEMNVSTLELGDSALYLCASRLARNTGELFFGEGSRLTVL.

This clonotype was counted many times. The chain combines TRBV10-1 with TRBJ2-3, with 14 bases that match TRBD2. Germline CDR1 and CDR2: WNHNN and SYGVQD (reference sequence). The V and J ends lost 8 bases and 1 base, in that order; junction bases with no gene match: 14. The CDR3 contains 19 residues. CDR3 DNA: TGCGCCAGCCAAGAGACTAGCGGGAGGGCCGCCGGGGGCACAGATACGCAGTATTTT. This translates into CASQETSGRAAGGTDTQYF.